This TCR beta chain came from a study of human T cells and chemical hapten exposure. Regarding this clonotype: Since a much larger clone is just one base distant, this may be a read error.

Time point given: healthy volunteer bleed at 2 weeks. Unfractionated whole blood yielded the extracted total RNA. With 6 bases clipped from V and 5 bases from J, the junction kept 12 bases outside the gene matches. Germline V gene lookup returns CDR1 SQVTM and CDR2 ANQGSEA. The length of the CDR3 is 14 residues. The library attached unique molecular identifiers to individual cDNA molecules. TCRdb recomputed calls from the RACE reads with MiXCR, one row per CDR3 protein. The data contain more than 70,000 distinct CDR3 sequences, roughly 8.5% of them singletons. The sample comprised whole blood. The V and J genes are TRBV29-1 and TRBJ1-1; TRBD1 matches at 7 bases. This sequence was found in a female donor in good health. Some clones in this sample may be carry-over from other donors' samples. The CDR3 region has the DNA TGCAGCGTATCATCACCGACAGGGCGAACTGAAGCTTTCTTT. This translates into CSVSSPTGRTEAFF.